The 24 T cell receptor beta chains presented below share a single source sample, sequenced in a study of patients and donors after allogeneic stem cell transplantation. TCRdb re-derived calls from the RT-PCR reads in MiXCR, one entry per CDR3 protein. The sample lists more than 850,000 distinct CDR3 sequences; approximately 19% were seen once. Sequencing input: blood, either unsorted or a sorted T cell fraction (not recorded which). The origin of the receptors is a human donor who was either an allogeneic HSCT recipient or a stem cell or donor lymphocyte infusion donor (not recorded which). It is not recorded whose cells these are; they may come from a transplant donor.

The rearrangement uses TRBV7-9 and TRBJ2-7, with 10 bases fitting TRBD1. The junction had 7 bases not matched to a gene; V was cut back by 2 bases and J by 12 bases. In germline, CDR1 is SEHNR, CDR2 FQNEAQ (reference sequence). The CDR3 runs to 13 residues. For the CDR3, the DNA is TGTGCCAGCAGCTTAAGGGACAGGGGAAGACTGTACTTC. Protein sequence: CASSLRDRGRLYF.

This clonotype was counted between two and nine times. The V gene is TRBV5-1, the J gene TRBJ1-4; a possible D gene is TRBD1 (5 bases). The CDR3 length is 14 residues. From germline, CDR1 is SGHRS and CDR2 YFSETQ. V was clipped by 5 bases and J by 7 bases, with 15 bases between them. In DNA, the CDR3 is TGCGCCAGCAGTATTAATCCTCAGGGTGAAAAACTGTTTTTT. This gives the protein CASSINPQGEKLFF.

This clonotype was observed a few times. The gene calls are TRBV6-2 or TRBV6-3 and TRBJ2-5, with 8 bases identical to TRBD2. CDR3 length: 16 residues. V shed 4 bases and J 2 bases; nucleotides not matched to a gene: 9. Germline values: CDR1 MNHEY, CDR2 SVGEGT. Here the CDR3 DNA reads TGTGCCAGCAGTTCTCCGGGACTAGGGATTCAAGAGACCCAGTACTTC. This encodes CASSSPGLGIQETQYF.

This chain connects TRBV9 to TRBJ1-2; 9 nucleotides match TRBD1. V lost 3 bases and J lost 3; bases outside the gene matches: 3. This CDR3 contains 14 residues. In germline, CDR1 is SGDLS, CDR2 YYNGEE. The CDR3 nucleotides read TGTGCCAGCAGCGCCGGGACAGGGCACTATGGCTACACCTTC. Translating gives CASSAGTGHYGYTF.

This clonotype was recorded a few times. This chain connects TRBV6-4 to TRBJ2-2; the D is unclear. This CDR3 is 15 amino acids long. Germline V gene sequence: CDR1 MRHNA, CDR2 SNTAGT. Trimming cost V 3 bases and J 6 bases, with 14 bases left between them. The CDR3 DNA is TGTGCCAGCAGTGAGCGATGGGCACCGGCCGGGGAGCTGTTTTTT. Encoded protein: CASSERWAPAGELFF.

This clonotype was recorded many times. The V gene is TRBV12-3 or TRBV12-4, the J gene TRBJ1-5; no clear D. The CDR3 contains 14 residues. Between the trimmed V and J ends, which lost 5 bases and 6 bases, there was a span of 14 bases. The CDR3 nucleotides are TGTGCCAGCAGTCTCGGGAGACGGGGTCAGCCCCAGCATTTT. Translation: CASSLGRRGQPQHF.

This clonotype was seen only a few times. The CDR3 DNA reads as TGTGCCAGCAGTTACTCGACGGGGGGACACACTGAAGCTTTCTTT. Amino acids: CASSYSTGGHTEAFF. The gene calls are TRBV6-8 and TRBJ1-1; D possibly corresponds to TRBD1 (5 bases). Germline V lookup: CDR1 MNHGY, CDR2 SAAAGT. The CDR3 sequence is 15 residues long. Trimming took 0 bases from V and 3 from J, leaving 11 bases between them.

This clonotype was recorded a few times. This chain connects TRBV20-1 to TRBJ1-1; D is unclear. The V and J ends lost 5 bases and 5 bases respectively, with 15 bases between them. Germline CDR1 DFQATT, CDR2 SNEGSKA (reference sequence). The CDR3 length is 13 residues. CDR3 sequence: CSARGGIRTEAFF. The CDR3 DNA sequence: TGCAGTGCTCGGGGAGGGATTCGTACTGAAGCTTTCTTT.

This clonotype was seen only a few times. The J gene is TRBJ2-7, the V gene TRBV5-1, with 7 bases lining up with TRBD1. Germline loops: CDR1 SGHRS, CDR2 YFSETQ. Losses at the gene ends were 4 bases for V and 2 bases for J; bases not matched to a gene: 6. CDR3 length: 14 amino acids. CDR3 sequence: CASSLRDRTYEQYF. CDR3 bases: TGCGCCAGCAGCCTCCGGGACAGAACCTACGAGCAGTACTTC.

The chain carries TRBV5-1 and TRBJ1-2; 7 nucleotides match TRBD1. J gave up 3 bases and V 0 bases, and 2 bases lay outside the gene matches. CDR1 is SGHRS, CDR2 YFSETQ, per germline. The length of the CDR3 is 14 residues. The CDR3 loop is CASSLAGQDYGYTF. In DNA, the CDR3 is TGCGCCAGCAGCTTGGCCGGACAGGACTATGGCTACACCTTC. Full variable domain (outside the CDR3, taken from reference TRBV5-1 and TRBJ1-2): KAGVTQTPRYLIKTRGQQVTLSCSPISGHRSVSWYQQTPGQGLQFLFEYFSETQRNKGNFPGRFSGRQFSNSRSEMNVSTLELGDSALYLCASSLAGQDYGYTFGSGTRLTVV.

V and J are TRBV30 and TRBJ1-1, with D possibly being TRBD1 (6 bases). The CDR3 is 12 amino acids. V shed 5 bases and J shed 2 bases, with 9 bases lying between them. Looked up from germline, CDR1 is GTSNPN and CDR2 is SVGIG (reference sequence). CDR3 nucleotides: TGTGCCTGGGGACAGACAAACACTGAAGCTTTCTTT. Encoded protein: CAWGQTNTEAFF.

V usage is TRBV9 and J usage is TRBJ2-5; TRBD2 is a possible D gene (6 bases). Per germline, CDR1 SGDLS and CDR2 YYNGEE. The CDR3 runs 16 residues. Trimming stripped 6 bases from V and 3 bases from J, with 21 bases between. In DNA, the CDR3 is TGTGCCAGCACCTTGGGACCCAAAGGCGGGGAAGAGACCCAGTACTTC. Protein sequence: CASTLGPKGGEETQYF.

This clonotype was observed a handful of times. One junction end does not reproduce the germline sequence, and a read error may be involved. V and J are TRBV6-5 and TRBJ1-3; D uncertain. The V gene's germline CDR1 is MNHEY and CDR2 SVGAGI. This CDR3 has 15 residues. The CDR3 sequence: CASSYARTPGNTTYF. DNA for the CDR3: TGTGCCAGCAGTTACGCGCGGACCCCTGGAAACACCACATATTTT.

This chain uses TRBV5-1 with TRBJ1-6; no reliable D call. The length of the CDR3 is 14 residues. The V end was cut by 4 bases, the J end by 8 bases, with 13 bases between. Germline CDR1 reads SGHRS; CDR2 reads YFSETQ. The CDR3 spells CASSRTGLDSPLHF. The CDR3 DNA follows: TGCGCCAGCAGCCGGACCGGGTTGGATTCACCCCTCCACTTT.

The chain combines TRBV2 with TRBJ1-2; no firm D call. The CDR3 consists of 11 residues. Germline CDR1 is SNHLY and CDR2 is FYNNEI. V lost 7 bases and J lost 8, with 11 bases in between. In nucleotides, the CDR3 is TGTGCCAGCAAGAGGGAGGAAGGCTACACCTTC. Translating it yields CASKREEGYTF.

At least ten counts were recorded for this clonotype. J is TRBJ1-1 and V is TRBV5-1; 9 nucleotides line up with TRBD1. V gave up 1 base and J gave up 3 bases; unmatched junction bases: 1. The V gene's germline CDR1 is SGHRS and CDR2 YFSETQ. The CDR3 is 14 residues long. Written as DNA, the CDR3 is TGCGCCAGCAGCTTGAGGGACAGGGACACTGAAGCTTTCTTT. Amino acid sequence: CASSLRDRDTEAFF.

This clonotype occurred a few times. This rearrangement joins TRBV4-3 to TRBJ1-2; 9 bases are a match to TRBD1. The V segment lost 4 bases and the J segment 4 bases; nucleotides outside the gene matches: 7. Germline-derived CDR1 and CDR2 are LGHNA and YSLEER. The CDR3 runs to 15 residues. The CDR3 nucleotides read TGCGCCAGCAGCCGGACCGGGACAGGGATCTATGGCTACACCTTC. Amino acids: CASSRTGTGIYGYTF.

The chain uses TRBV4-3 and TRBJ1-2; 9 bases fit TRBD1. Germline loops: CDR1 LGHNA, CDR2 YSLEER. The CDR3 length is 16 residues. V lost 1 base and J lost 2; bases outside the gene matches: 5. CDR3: CASSQVGGTGNYGYTF. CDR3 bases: TGCGCCAGCAGCCAAGTGGGCGGGACAGGGAACTATGGCTACACCTTC.

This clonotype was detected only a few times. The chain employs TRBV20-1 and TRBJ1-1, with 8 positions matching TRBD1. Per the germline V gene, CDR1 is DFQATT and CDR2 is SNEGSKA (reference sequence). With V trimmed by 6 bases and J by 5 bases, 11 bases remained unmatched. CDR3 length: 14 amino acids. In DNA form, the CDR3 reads TGCAGTGCCAGTAGAAGACAGGGGCCAACTGAAGCTTTCTTT. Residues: CSASRRQGPTEAFF.

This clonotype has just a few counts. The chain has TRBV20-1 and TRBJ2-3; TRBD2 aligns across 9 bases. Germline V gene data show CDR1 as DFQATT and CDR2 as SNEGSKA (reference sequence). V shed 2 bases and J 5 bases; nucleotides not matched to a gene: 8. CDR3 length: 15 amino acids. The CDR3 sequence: CSARTAGGVGDTQYF. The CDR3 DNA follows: TGCAGTGCTAGAACAGCGGGGGGAGTTGGAGATACGCAGTATTTT.

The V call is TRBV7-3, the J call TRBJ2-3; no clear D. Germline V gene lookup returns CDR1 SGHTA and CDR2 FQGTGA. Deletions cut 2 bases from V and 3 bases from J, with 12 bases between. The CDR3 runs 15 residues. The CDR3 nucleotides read TGTGCCAGCAGCTTACGCTCAGGAGCAACAGATACGCAGTATTTT. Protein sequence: CASSLRSGATDTQYF.

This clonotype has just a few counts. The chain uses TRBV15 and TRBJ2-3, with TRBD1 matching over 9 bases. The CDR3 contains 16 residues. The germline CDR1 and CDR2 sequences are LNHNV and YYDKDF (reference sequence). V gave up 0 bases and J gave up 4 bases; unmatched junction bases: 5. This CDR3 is CATSRDLRDRADTQYF. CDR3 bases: TGTGCCACCAGCAGAGATCTCCGGGACAGGGCAGATACGCAGTATTTT.

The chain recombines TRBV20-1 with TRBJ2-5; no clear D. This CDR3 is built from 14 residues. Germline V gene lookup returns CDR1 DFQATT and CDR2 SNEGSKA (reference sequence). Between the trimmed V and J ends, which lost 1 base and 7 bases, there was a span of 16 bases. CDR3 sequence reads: CSARAEGSVGTQYF. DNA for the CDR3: TGCAGTGCTAGAGCGGAAGGGTCGGTCGGGACCCAGTACTTC.

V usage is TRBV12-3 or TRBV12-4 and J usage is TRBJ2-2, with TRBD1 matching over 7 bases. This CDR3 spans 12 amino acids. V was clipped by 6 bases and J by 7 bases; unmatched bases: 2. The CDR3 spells CASRTGIGELFF. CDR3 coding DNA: TGTGCCAGCAGGACAGGGATCGGGGAGCTGTTTTTT.